A selection of T cell receptor beta chains follows, all from one sample in a study of cytomegalovirus exposure and HLA in healthy donors. TCRdb keeps only in-frame clones here, not all; method: immunoSEQ multiplex PCR. This sample has 90,000 to 100,000 clones, with around a tenth found just once. Material: PBMCs. The receptors shown here come from a man aged 45-65 years in good health and CMV-seropositive. The CDR3 runs from the conserved cysteine through the conserved F or W. The D gene is left open where the match is weak. Rows give clone size only sometimes, using once, few, many, or a class for an expanded clone.

clone size	D gene	V gene	J gene	CDR3 DNA	CDR3 protein
NA	NA	TRBV6-5	TRBJ2-2	TGTGCCAGCACCTGGACTAACCCCGGGGAGCTGTTTTTT	CASTWTNPGELFF
NA	TRBD1	TRBV9	TRBJ2-5	TGTGCCAGCAGCGTAGAGGTCGAGGGGGACAGGGGACAAGAGACCCAGTACTTC	CASSVEVEGDRGQETQYF
once	NA	TRBV19	TRBJ1-2	TGTGCCACCCGGGGGGGGGCAGGGCGAGGTAACTATGGCTACACCTTC	CATRGGAGRGNYGYTF
NA	NA	TRBV12-5	TRBJ2-1	TGTGCTAGTGGTTTGGTAAACGCGTATGAGCAGTTCTTC	CASGLVNAYEQFF
NA	TRBD2	TRBV7-6	TRBJ2-7	TGTGCCAGCAGCCATGGGACTACATACGAGCAGTACTTC	CASSHGTTYEQYF
few	NA	TRBV7-9	TRBJ2-3	TGTGCCAGCAGCCGAACAGGCGAAAAGACATCCGATACGCAGTATTTT	CASSRTGEKTSDTQYF
few	NA	TRBV25-1	TRBJ2-7	TGTGCCAGCAGTGAATACGCAGGGTTCGACGAGCAGTACTTC	CASSEYAGFDEQYF
NA	NA	TRBV7-3	TRBJ1-3	TGTGCCAGCAGCAGATTCGGGACAACCAACTCTCCCCTCTCTGGAAACACCATATATTTT	CASSRFGTTNSPLSGNTIYF
few	TRBD2	TRBV6-5	TRBJ2-4	TGTGCCAGTAGCGGGAGTATGGGCAAAAACATTCAGTACTTC	CASSGSMGKNIQYF
NA	NA	TRBV27	TRBJ2-1	TGTGCCAGCAGTCCTCAACCAGTGCAGTATAATGAGCAGTTCTTC	CASSPQPVQYNEQFF
few	NA	TRBV18	TRBJ1-5	TGTGCCAGCTCACCACAGACAGTCTCGGCTAATCAGCCCCAGCATTTT	CASSPQTVSANQPQHF
NA	TRBD2	TRBV5-1	TRBJ2-7	TGCGCCAGCAGCGTACTAGCGGGAGTTTCCTACGAGCAGTACTTC	CASSVLAGVSYEQYF
many	TRBD1	TRBV19	TRBJ1-1	TGTGCCAGTAGTCCCCGGACAGGTGAAGCTTTCTTT	CASSPRTGEAFF
NA	TRBD1	TRBV2	TRBJ1-2	TGTGCCAGCAGTGAAACAGGGGGCTTTGGCTACACCTTC	CASSETGGFGYTF
few	NA	TRBV30	TRBJ1-3	TGTGCCTGGAGTCGGGGATTTGGAAACACCATATATTTT	CAWSRGFGNTIYF